This TCR beta chain emerged from a study of response to subunit inactivated influenza vaccine. TCRdb itself ran the RT-PCR reads through MiXCR, one entry per CDR3 protein. The sample carries about 520,000 distinct CDR3 sequences, about 25% recorded once. This clonotype has more than one count but fewer than ten. Unmatched junction bases numbered 14, after V lost 7 bases and J lost 0 bases. This CDR3 comprises 17 residues. Germline CDR1 and CDR2: DFQATT and SNEGSKA (reference sequence). This chain joins TRBV20-1 and TRBJ2-3; 9 nucleotides match TRBD2. This sample comprised CD4+ T cells sorted from PBMCs, obtained less than 6 days after vaccination. The TCR was taken from a man aged 45-60 years who received an inactivated influenza vaccine. The CDR3 spells CSGGGAGGFSSTDTQYF. The CDR3 region has the DNA TGCAGTGGGGGAGGAGCGGGGGGCTTCTCTAGCACAGATACGCAGTATTTT.